Presented here are 9 T cell receptor beta chains from one specimen sequenced in a study of blood T cell repertoires in COVID-19. Here immunoSEQ multiplex PCR was the method, and the copy in TCRdb shows in-frame clones only, minus some. The sample carries roughly 200,000 clones, around 88% recorded once. Sequencing was performed on peripheral blood. All receptors derive from a man between 35 and 55 years old with active or convalescent COVID-19.

V and J are TRBV11-2 and TRBJ1-6, with 9 positions matching TRBD1. Germline V gives CDR1 SGHAT, CDR2 FQNNGV. The CDR3 sequence is 14 residues long. Germline trimming cut 5 bases from V and 7 bases from J; bases unmatched to any gene: 3. Here the CDR3 DNA reads TGTGCCAGCAGCGGACAGGGGAACAATTCACCCCTCCACTTT. It encodes CASSGQGNNSPLHF.

The rearrangement joins TRBV11-3 to TRBJ1-6; a possible D gene is TRBD1 (6 bases). Looked up from germline, CDR1 is SGHNT and CDR2 is YENEEA. This CDR3 spans 13 amino acids. The V end lost 2 bases, the J end lost 7 bases, and 6 bases lay between the germline ends. The CDR3: CASSLQGNSPLHF. As DNA, the CDR3 is TGTGCCAGCAGCTTACAGGGGAATTCACCCCTCCACTTT.

The chain uses TRBV15 and TRBJ1-4; weak D call: TRBD1 (6 bases). The CDR3 has 13 residues. Deletions cut 1 base from V and 14 bases from J, with 14 bases between. Looked up from germline, CDR1 is LNHNV and CDR2 is YYDKDF (reference sequence). The CDR3 reads CATSRVSDSTLFF. CDR3 DNA sequence: TGTGCCACCAGCAGAGTTTCGGACAGTACTCTGTTTTTT.

Points on this clone: Other DNA sequences of this sample code for an identical CDR3. CDR3 protein: CASSYPEDNQPQHF. The CDR3 bases are TGTGCCAGCAGTTACCCCGAGGACAATCAGCCCCAGCATTTT. The chain has TRBV6-6 and TRBJ1-5; D remains unclear. Trimming pared 2 bases from V and 3 bases from J, leaving 8 bases between. This CDR3 has 14 residues. Per germline, CDR1 MNHNY and CDR2 SVGAGI (reference sequence).

This chain uses TRBV6-5 with TRBJ1-2, with 9 bases lining up with TRBD1. The CDR3 has 15 residues. The germline V gene encodes CDR1 MNHEY and CDR2 SVGAGI. V shed 7 bases, J shed 6 bases, and the junction held 12 bases outside the gene matches. The CDR3 sequence: CASTDPGQGKNGYTF. DNA of the CDR3: TGTGCCAGCACCGACCCGGGACAGGGTAAAAATGGCTACACCTTC.

This chain connects TRBV9 to TRBJ1-1, with TRBD1 matching over 10 bases. After removal of 3 bases from V and 8 bases from J, the junction contained 7 bases not matched to a gene. CDR3 length: 14 amino acids. Germline V gives CDR1 SGDLS, CDR2 YYNGEE. CDR3 residues: CASSGLTGGAEAFF. The DNA for the CDR3 is TGTGCCAGCAGCGGATTGACAGGGGGCGCAGAAGCTTTCTTT.

The rearrangement uses TRBV27 and TRBJ2-1, with D perhaps matching TRBD2 (6 bases). The germline V gene encodes CDR1 MNHEY and CDR2 SMNVEV (reference sequence). The CDR3 length is 12 residues. The V and J ends lost 7 bases and 7 bases respectively, with 11 bases between them. The CDR3: CASTGLSNEQFF. Here the CDR3 DNA reads TGTGCCAGCACGGGACTCTCTAATGAGCAGTTCTTC.

The chain uses TRBV7-2 and TRBJ1-2, with D unclear. The CDR3 runs to 12 residues. Germline-derived CDR1 and CDR2 are SGHTA and FQGNSA. Trimming took off 10 bases at V and 3 bases at J, with 12 bases between the two ends. CDR3 residues: CATLGVDYGYTF. The CDR3 bases are TGTGCCACCCTCGGGGTCGACTATGGCTACACCTTC.

The chain has TRBV7-3 and TRBJ2-2; D gene uncertain. This CDR3 is built from 12 residues. The V end was cut by 3 bases, the J end by 3 bases, with 2 bases between. Germline loops: CDR1 SGHTA, CDR2 FQGTGA. CDR3 coding DNA: TGTGCCAGCAGCTTCTACACCGGGGAGCTGTTTTTT. Translation: CASSFYTGELFF.